This entry is about one T cell receptor beta chain. These data are taken from a study of blood T cell repertoires in COVID-19. Study information: Samples of COVID-19 (acute and convalescent) were obtained from the United States, Italy and Spain. PBMCs, B-cell-depleted T cells, or T cells were the source of the cDNA or gDNA that made up the material.

In the study's own analysis: It was from reference gene primer amplification that nucleated cell counts were estimated. The table came from immunoSEQ multiplex PCR; TCRdb's copy has only in-frame clones and leaves some out. The V and J calls and the clone size are those of that table, but D and trimming were determined from the DNA. The table lists some 57,000 clones, about 85% of them singletons. The CDR3 extends over 17 amino acids. Germline values: CDR1 LNHDA, CDR2 SQIVND (reference sequence). V dropped 5 bases and J dropped 4; count of bases not matched to a gene: 13. The sequenced sample consisted of peripheral blood. The chain has TRBV19 and TRBJ2-2; 7 bases are a match to TRBD1. The clonotype comes from a human donor in a cohort sampled during active COVID-19. The CDR3: CASSPRGRILGTGELFF. The CDR3 DNA follows: TGTGCCAGTAGTCCTAGGGGGCGGATTTTAGGCACCGGGGAGCTGTTTTTT.